The T cell receptor beta chain under discussion was sequenced for a study of metastatic and nonmetastatic thyroid tumors. About the research overall: Where malignant and benign thyroid patients were concerned, repertoires were compared across blood and tumor or nodule tissue. General observations from the study: Reports indicated that malignant thyroid tumors showed significantly higher TCR beta diversity than benign nodules did, in blood and tumor.

Thyroid surgery took place with no prior treatment in any patient. This clone was found many times. Antigen specificity is unknown. In the source study's methods: Construction of a distant-metastasis classifier for papillary thyroid cancer relied on CDR3 differences across clinicopathological groups. MiXCR re-clonotyped the PCR reads for TCRdb. Clone size and V and J calls follow TCRdb, not the original study. The table shows over 65,000 clones, with around 12% occurring only once. The specimen was tumor tissue. This clonotype was obtained from a female donor with papillary thyroid cancer or a benign thyroid nodule (not recorded which). Some clones in this sample may be carry-over from other donors' samples.

The CDR3 DNA is TGTGCCAGCTCCGAGACAGGGACTTATAATTCACCCCTCCACTTT. It is translated as CASSETGTYNSPLHF. The rearrangement uses TRBV18 and TRBJ1-6; 7 positions match TRBD1. This CDR3 has 15 residues. Germline CDR1 is KGHSH and CDR2 is LQKENI. V dropped 6 bases and J dropped 4; count of bases not matched to a gene: 6. Full variable domain (missing parts from reference TRBV18 and TRBJ1-6): NAGVMQNPRHLVRRRGQEARLRCSPMKGHSHVYWYRQLPEEGLKFMVYLQKENIIDESGMPKERFSAEFPKEGPSILRIQQVVRGDSAAYFCASSETGTYNSPLHFGNGTRLTVT.